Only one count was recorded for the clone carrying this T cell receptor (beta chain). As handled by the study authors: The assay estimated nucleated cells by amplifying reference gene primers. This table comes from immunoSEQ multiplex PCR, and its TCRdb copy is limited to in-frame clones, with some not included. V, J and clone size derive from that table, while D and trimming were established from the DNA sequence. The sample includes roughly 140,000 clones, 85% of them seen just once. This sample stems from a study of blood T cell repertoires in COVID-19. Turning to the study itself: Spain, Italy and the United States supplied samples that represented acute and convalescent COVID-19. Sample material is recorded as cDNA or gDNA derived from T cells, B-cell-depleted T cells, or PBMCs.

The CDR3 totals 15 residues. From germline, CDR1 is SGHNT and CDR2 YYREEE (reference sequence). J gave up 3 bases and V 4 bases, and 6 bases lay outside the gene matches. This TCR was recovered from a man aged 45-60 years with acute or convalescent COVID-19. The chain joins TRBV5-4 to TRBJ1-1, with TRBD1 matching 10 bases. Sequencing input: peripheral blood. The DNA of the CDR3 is TGTGCCAGCAGCGGACAGGGGGACGGGGACACTGAAGCTTTCTTT. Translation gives CASSGQGDGDTEAFF.